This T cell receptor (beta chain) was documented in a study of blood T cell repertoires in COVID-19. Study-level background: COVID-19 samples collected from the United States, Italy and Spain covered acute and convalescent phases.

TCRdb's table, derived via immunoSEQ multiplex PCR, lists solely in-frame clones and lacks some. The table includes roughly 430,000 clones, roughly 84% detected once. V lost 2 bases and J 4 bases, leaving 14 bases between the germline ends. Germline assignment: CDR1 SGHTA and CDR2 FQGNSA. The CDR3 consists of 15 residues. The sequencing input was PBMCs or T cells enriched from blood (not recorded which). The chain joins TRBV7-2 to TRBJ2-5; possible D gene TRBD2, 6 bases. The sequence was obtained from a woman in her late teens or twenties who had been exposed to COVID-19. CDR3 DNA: TGTGCCAGCAGCTTAACCCGACTAGGGCGAGAGACCCAGTACTTC. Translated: CASSLTRLGRETQYF.